A single sample gave rise to the 18 T cell receptor beta chains below, sequenced in a study of CD8 T cells in Susac syndrome. Random hexamers were used to reverse transcribe roughly 0.5 to 1 ug of RNA. TCRdb redid the calling of the immunoSEQ multiplex PCR reads with MiXCR, one entry per CDR3 protein. This repertoire shows 330,000 or so distinct CDR3 sequences, 75% to 85% found once; its top ten account for approximately 0.2%. The sequenced material came from CD8+ T cells from PBMCs. Receptors were obtained from a human donor with multiple sclerosis.

This chain links TRBV6-2 or TRBV6-3 with TRBJ2-1, with TRBD2 identical over 14 bases. The V gene end was trimmed by 8 bases and the J gene end by 6 bases; junction bases not matched to a gene: 0. Germline CDR1 MNHEY, CDR2 SVGEGT. The CDR3 loop spans 13 amino acids. The CDR3 protein is CASGLAGGNEQFF. The CDR3 DNA sequence: TGTGCCAGCGGACTAGCGGGAGGCAATGAGCAGTTCTTC.

The chain combines TRBV6-1 with TRBJ1-4; D remains unclear. Deletions cut 6 bases from V and 1 base from J, with 15 bases between. In germline, CDR1 is MNHNS, CDR2 SASEGT. The CDR3 has 16 residues. The CDR3 spells CASSHPEDRTNEKLFF. CDR3 DNA sequence: TGTGCCAGCAGCCACCCGGAAGATAGAACTAATGAAAAACTGTTTTTT.

The count of this clonotype is one. The chain joins TRBV29-1 to TRBJ2-2, with 8 bases matching TRBD1. V lost 3 bases to trimming and J lost 3 bases; unmatched junction nucleotides: 3. The CDR3 loop spans 14 amino acids. CDR1 SQVTM and CDR2 ANQGSEA come from the germline V gene. The CDR3 nucleotides are TGCAGCGTTGATCAGGGGGCGGACACCGGGGAGCTGTTTTTT. Encoded protein: CSVDQGADTGELFF.

The chain combines TRBV7-9 with TRBJ1-5; D is unclear. This CDR3 is 16 amino acids long. V was trimmed by 5 bases and J by 0 bases, leaving 14 bases between them. Germline V lookup: CDR1 SEHNR, CDR2 FQNEAQ (reference sequence). CDR3 DNA: TGTGCCAGCAGCCCTGGGAGCCCCTATAGCAATCAGCCCCAGCATTTT. Protein product: CASSPGSPYSNQPQHF.

The chain carries TRBV6-1 and TRBJ2-7; weak D call: TRBD2 (5 bases). Trimming pared 2 bases from V and 7 bases from J, leaving 21 bases between. CDR1 is MNHNS, CDR2 SASEGT, per germline. The CDR3 runs to 16 residues. CDR3 amino acids: CASSEPPWTAGIEQYF. Here the CDR3 DNA reads TGTGCCAGCAGTGAACCCCCTTGGACCGCCGGGATTGAGCAGTACTTC.

This chain uses TRBV19 with TRBJ2-7; 8 bases match TRBD2. The junction had 13 bases not matched to a gene; V was cut back by 4 bases and J by 2 bases. The CDR3 loop spans 17 amino acids. Germline V gene lookup returns CDR1 LNHDA and CDR2 SQIVND (reference sequence). CDR3 loop: CASSRNLGVAGPYEQYF. CDR3 in DNA: TGTGCCAGTAGTAGGAATTTGGGGGTAGCGGGACCCTACGAGCAGTACTTC. The whole variable domain, filled in from reference TRBV19 and TRBJ2-7, reads DGGITQSPKYLFRKEGQNVTLSCEQNLNHDAMYWYRQDPGQGLRLIYYSQIVNDFQKGDIAEGYSVSREKKESFPLTVTSAQKNPTAFYLCASSRNLGVAGPYEQYFGPGTRLTVT.

The chain employs TRBV28 and TRBJ2-7; D might be TRBD2 (5 bases). V was trimmed by 2 bases and J by 6 bases, leaving 8 bases between them. The CDR3 covers 12 residues. Germline V gives CDR1 MDHEN, CDR2 SYDVKM. CDR3 DNA: TGTGCCAGCAGTTTACCAGCGGCCGAGCAGTACTTC. Protein product: CASSLPAAEQYF.

This clonotype is a singleton in its sample. This chain joins TRBV7-2 and TRBJ2-7, with 12 positions matching TRBD1. The ends lost 6 bases at V and 6 bases at J; junction bases unmatched: 9. In germline, CDR1 is SGHTA, CDR2 FQGNSA. This CDR3 region has 15 residues. The CDR3 spells CASRNSGTGGTEQYF. The CDR3 nucleotides are TGTGCCAGCAGAAATTCCGGGACAGGGGGCACCGAGCAGTACTTC. The whole variable domain, filled in from reference TRBV7-2 and TRBJ2-7, reads GAGVSQSPSNKVTEKGKDVELRCDPISGHTALYWYRQSLGQGLEFLIYFQGNSAPDKSGLPSDRFSAERTGGSVSTLTIQRTQQEDSAVYLCASRNSGTGGTEQYFGPGTRLTVT.

The V gene is TRBV12-3 or TRBV12-4, the J gene TRBJ2-2, with a weak D call TRBD2 (6 bases). CDR3 length: 16 amino acids. Deletions cut 6 bases from V and 7 bases from J, with 21 bases between. CDR3 nucleotide sequence: TGTGCCAGCAGCTTCTTGGACGCGGGGAATCTCGGGGAGCTGTTTTTT. This codes for CASSFLDAGNLGELFF.

This chain connects TRBV11-2 to TRBJ2-2; 9 bases are a match to TRBD1. Germline V gives CDR1 SGHAT, CDR2 FQNNGV. V dropped 6 bases and J dropped 3; count of bases not matched to a gene: 11. The CDR3 has 17 residues. This chain's CDR3 is CASSPGQGGSDTGELFF. CDR3 DNA: TGTGCCAGCAGTCCGGGACAGGGTGGTTCTGACACCGGGGAGCTGTTTTTT.

The chain employs TRBV28 and TRBJ2-2; D gene unclear. Per the germline V gene, CDR1 is MDHEN and CDR2 is SYDVKM. V gave up 4 bases and J gave up 7 bases, with 7 bases separating them. The CDR3 extends over 12 amino acids. The DNA for the CDR3 is TGTGCCAGCAGTTCCGTTAGCGGGGAGCTGTTTTTT. Its translation: CASSSVSGELFF.

V and J are TRBV28 and TRBJ2-5; D is perhaps TRBD1 or TRBD2 (5 bases each). Per the germline V gene, CDR1 is MDHEN and CDR2 is SYDVKM. This CDR3 comprises 15 residues. Trimming left V 7 bases short and J 2 bases short, with 17 bases between. CDR3 in DNA: TGTGCCAGCACCCTCCGGGGCTTGGTACAAGAGACCCAGTACTTC. It yields the protein CASTLRGLVQETQYF. The full variable domain, completed using reference TRBV28 and TRBJ2-5, is DVKVTQSSRYLVKRTGEKVFLECVQDMDHENMFWYRQDPGLGLRLIYFSYDVKMKEKGDIPEGYSVSREKKERFSLILESASTNQTSMYLCASTLRGLVQETQYFGPGTRLLVL.

The rearrangement uses TRBV30 and TRBJ1-2; TRBD1 might be the D (5 bases). This CDR3 has 14 amino acids. Germline lookup yields CDR1 GTSNPN and CDR2 SVGIG (reference sequence). V was shortened by 2 bases and J by 4 bases, with 14 bases between the two germline ends. The CDR3 protein is CAWSREGSGYGYTF. CDR3 DNA sequence: TGTGCCTGGAGTAGAGAGGGGTCGGGCTATGGCTACACCTTC.

CDR3 sequence: CASSQDRPDSPLHF. The CDR3, as DNA: TGCGCCAGCAGCCAAGATCGCCCTGATTCACCCCTCCACTTT. The chain links TRBV4-3 to TRBJ1-6; D is unclear. The CDR3 totals 14 residues. With 0 bases removed from V and 8 bases from J, the gap between germline ends came to 8 bases. From germline, CDR1 is LGHNA and CDR2 YSLEER.

This sequence joins TRBV30 and TRBJ2-7, with no clear D. Germline V gives CDR1 GTSNPN, CDR2 SVGIG (reference sequence). V lost 0 bases, J lost 3 bases, and 12 bases lay in between. This CDR3 spans 14 amino acids. The CDR3 DNA is TGTGCCTGGAGTGTGCAACAGCGACACTACGAGCAGTACTTC. It encodes CAWSVQQRHYEQYF. Together with reference TRBV30 and TRBJ2-7, the CDR3 gives the full variable domain: SQTIHQWPATLVQPVGSPLSLECTVEGTSNPNLYWYRQAAGRGLQLLFYSVGIGQISSEVPQNLSASRPQDRQFILSSKKLLLSDSGFYLCAWSVQQRHYEQYFGPGTRLTVT.

This sequence joins TRBV27 and TRBJ2-3; D gene uncertain. V was trimmed by 8 bases and J by 0 bases, leaving 18 bases between them. This CDR3 contains 16 residues. The germline CDR1 and CDR2 sequences are MNHEY and SMNVEV (reference sequence). CDR3 protein: CASGSIGFGSTDTQYF. CDR3 nucleotide sequence: TGTGCCAGCGGCTCGATTGGATTCGGAAGCACAGATACGCAGTATTTT.

This rearrangement joins TRBV2 to TRBJ2-2; 8 bases align to TRBD1. Trimming took 2 bases from V and 6 from J; bases not matched to a gene: 5. From germline, CDR1 is SNHLY and CDR2 FYNNEI. CDR3 length: 15 residues. The CDR3 is CASSETGGPAGELFF. CDR3 sequence (DNA): TGTGCCAGCAGTGAAACAGGGGGGCCGGCCGGGGAGCTGTTTTTT. The full variable domain, completed using reference TRBV2 and TRBJ2-2, is EPEVTQTPSHQVTQMGQEVILRCVPISNHLYFYWYRQILGQKVEFLVSFYNNEISEKSEIFDDQFSVERPDGSNFTLKIRSTKLEDSAMYFCASSETGGPAGELFFGEGSRLTVL.

The V call is TRBV19, the J call TRBJ1-1, with 8 bases identical to TRBD1. The germline gives CDR1 LNHDA, CDR2 SQIVND (reference sequence). V shed 5 bases and J 6 bases; nucleotides not matched to a gene: 14. The CDR3 runs to 16 residues. The CDR3 protein is CASSPRTGPAWAEAFF. The CDR3 DNA follows: TGTGCCAGTAGTCCTCGGACAGGGCCGGCGTGGGCTGAAGCTTTCTTT.